This TCR beta chain is drawn from a study of human T cells and chemical hapten exposure. Looking at the study overall: Across the whole study, which lasted 20 to 30 weeks, patients were given diphenylcyclopropenone on the scalp once a week.

This clonotype was counted many times. Antigen specificity is unknown. Trimming removed 0 bases from V and 5 bases from J, with 11 bases in between. The germline V gene encodes CDR1 MNHEY and CDR2 SVGAGI. This CDR3 comprises 14 residues. Specified time point: patch test 1, 2 weeks after DPC sensitization. Specified treatment: therapeutic diphenylcyclopropenone sensitization with weekly scalp DPC. Blood was drawn before each patch test was applied. The library attached unique molecular identifiers to individual cDNA molecules. TCRdb called the RACE reads again in MiXCR, with one record for every CDR3 protein. The table has under 450,000 distinct CDR3 sequences, more than 4.5% seen once; the top ten hold about 2.2%. Study outcomes and limitations: No change in TCRs above 1 in 1000 frequency was produced by DPC sensitization.

Sequenced material: whole blood, taken in connection with sensitization to the hapten diphenylcyclopropenone (DPC). The rearrangement links TRBV6-5 to TRBJ2-7, with D possibly TRBD2 on 7 matching bases. This TCR was sampled from a woman in her forties or fifties with alopecia areata. Some clones in this sample may be carry-over from other donors' samples. The CDR3 nucleotides are TGTGCCAGCAGTTACTCAGGGGGAGGGAACGAGCAGTACTTC. Its translation is CASSYSGGGNEQYF.